This T cell receptor (beta chain) was obtained from a study of T cell responses to AZD1222 COVID-19 vaccine. This clone was seen only once. The antigen remains undetermined. Measured with immunoSEQ multiplex PCR; TCRdb has only the in-frame clones, and not every one. The table lists some 130,000 clones, 80% to 90% of them singletons, with about 6% in the top ten. The germline gives CDR1 SNHLY, CDR2 FYNNEI. This CDR3 has 14 residues. Trimming removed 6 bases from V and 2 bases from J; junction bases left unmatched: 6. Whole-study results and caveats: Baseline seropositivity characterized only six AZD1222 recipients. Donor demographics were predominantly white British with a female majority; clonal diversity may be underestimated.

The J gene is TRBJ1-2, the V gene TRBV2; the match to TRBD1 covers 7 bases. This clonotype originated in an adult in good health. Sequenced here: peripheral blood, sampled on day 0 of AZD1222 vaccination. The CDR3 sequence is CASSFGTANYGYTF. CDR3 DNA sequence: TGTGCCAGCAGCTTCGGGACAGCAAACTATGGCTACACCTTC.